This TCR beta chain was captured by sequencing in a study of cytomegalovirus exposure and HLA in healthy donors. Worth noting for this clone: Its antigen is as yet unknown.

The CDR3 is 15 residues long. Germline V gives CDR1 LNHNV, CDR2 YYDKDF (reference sequence). Between the trimmed V and J ends, which lost 2 bases and 5 bases, there was a span of 16 bases. Broader study findings: After further analysis at a later stage, 16,951 TCR beta sequences were associated with HLA alleles at 0.05 false discovery rate. According to an earlier analysis, most TCR beta V segments yielded productive rearrangements about 87% or about 30% of the time.

The PCR employed 60 Vbeta primers together with 13 Jbeta primers. Repertoires were generated with immunoSEQ multiplex PCR, while TCRdb's copy carries only in-frame clones and drops some. In the table there are about 160,000 clones, approximately 81% of which are singletons. The sequenced sample was PBMCs. The receptor was derived from a man aged 25-40 years in good health and CMV-seronegative. The chain uses TRBV15 and TRBJ2-7; tentative D call: TRBD2 (6 bases). CDR3 protein: CATSRLNGAGNEQYF. CDR3 nucleotide sequence: TGTGCCACCAGCAGACTTAACGGTGCGGGGAACGAGCAGTACTTC.